Presented here are 22 T cell receptor beta chains from one specimen sequenced in a study of T cells in Graves' hyperthyroidism and ophthalmopathy. From RNA transcripts, TCR beta CDR3 regions were amplified. The HTBI primer set was used in a first-round RT-PCR of the TCR CDR3. TCRdb passed the multiplex PCR reads through MiXCR, listing each CDR3 protein once. The sample contains roughly 510,000 distinct CDR3 sequences, 20% of which appear only once. Material: blood. The receptors were gathered from a man younger than 35 with Graves' hyperthyroidism.

On this clonotype: Given a much more abundant clone one base away, this may be a read error. This chain joins TRBV20-1 and TRBJ2-7, with a possible D match to TRBD2 (6 bases). Germline assignment: CDR1 DFQATT and CDR2 SNEGSKA (reference sequence). CDR3 length: 12 residues. In DNA, the CDR3 is TGCAGTGCATTTACTAGCTCCTACGAGCACTACTTC. Translating it yields CSAFTSSYEHYF.

This clonotype was counted at least ten times. V is TRBV20-1 and J is TRBJ2-5; 10 bases are shared with TRBD2. J lost 2 bases, V lost 3 bases, and 3 bases had no gene match. This CDR3 is 14 amino acids long. Per the germline V gene, CDR1 is DFQATT and CDR2 is SNEGSKA (reference sequence). The CDR3 here is CSARGTSEQETQYF. The CDR3 region has the DNA TGCAGTGCTAGGGGGACTAGCGAACAAGAGACCCAGTACTTC.

The chain joins TRBV11-2 to TRBJ2-7; tentative D call: TRBD2 (6 bases). The CDR3 runs to 16 residues. Germline V gives CDR1 SGHAT, CDR2 FQNNGV. Trimming removed 2 bases from V and 0 bases from J, with 14 bases in between. In DNA form, the CDR3 reads TGTGCCAGCAGCTTATGGGGCGGGGTAAGCTCCTACGAGCAGTACTTC. Translation: CASSLWGGVSSYEQYF.

The chain joins TRBV5-1 to TRBJ2-7; maybe TRBD1 (5 bases). The CDR3 length is 16 residues. Trimming took 0 bases from V and 3 from J, leaving 16 bases between them. Germline V gives CDR1 SGHRS, CDR2 YFSETQ. The CDR3 DNA reads as TGCGCCAGCAGCTTGGGCCCAAAGGGGCAGGACTACGAGCAGTACTTC. It encodes CASSLGPKGQDYEQYF.

This clonotype was seen at least ten times. The chain links TRBV6-1 to TRBJ1-1; 9 nucleotides match TRBD1. V was pared by 6 bases and J by 4 bases, with 3 bases of the junction left unmatched. Germline CDR1 MNHNS, CDR2 SASEGT. CDR3 size: 13 residues. DNA of the CDR3: TGTGCCAGCAGAAGGGACAGGGTCACTGAAGCTTTCTTT. Amino acid sequence: CASRRDRVTEAFF.

This clonotype was counted many times. This chain joins TRBV19 and TRBJ2-5; perhaps TRBD1 as D (6 bases). Trimming removed 5 bases at V and 4 bases at J, with 20 bases between. Germline CDR1 LNHDA, CDR2 SQIVND (reference sequence). This CDR3 is 16 amino acids long. The CDR3 sequence is CASSPPPGHMGETQYF. The CDR3 DNA is TGTGCCAGTAGTCCACCTCCGGGACACATGGGAGAGACCCAGTACTTC.

This clonotype was counted ten times or more. The chain employs TRBV5-1 and TRBJ2-7; 9 bases line up with TRBD1. Germline trimming cut 7 bases from V and 9 bases from J; bases unmatched to any gene: 14. The CDR3 totals 14 residues. Germline V gene data show CDR1 as SGHRS and CDR2 as YFSETQ. CDR3 in amino acids: CASSTGGTTYPQYF. In DNA form, the CDR3 reads TGCGCCAGCTCTACAGGGGGCACTACATATCCGCAGTACTTC.

This clonotype occurred many times. This rearrangement joins TRBV6-4 to TRBJ2-7; D is possibly TRBD1 (5 bases). The V end was cut by 3 bases, the J end by 2 bases, with 11 bases between. The CDR3 length is 14 residues. Germline V lookup: CDR1 MRHNA, CDR2 SNTAGT. As DNA, the CDR3 is TGTGCCAGCAGTGAAACAGGCTCTACCTACGAGCAGTACTTC. It codes for CASSETGSTYEQYF.

At least ten counts were recorded for this clonotype. The chain combines TRBV2 with TRBJ2-5, with D possibly being TRBD2 (5 bases). Germline CDR1 is SNHLY and CDR2 is FYNNEI. The CDR3 sequence is 13 residues long. The V and J ends lost 7 bases and 3 bases respectively, with 12 bases between them. The CDR3 loop reads CASIGLAEETQYF. DNA for the CDR3: TGTGCCAGCATCGGGCTAGCAGAAGAGACCCAGTACTTC.

This clonotype was seen ten or more times. This chain uses TRBV2 with TRBJ1-2; D not certain. The CDR3 contains 12 residues. V lost 6 bases to trimming and J lost 5 bases, with 10 bases between them. Germline V gives CDR1 SNHLY, CDR2 FYNNEI. DNA for the CDR3: TGTGCCAGCAGGGGAAGTGAATATGGCTACACCTTC. Translating it yields CASRGSEYGYTF. Drawing the rest from reference TRBV2 and TRBJ1-2, the complete variable domain is EPEVTQTPSHQVTQMGQEVILRCVPISNHLYFYWYRQILGQKVEFLVSFYNNEISEKSEIFDDQFSVERPDGSNFTLKIRSTKLEDSAMYFCASRGSEYGYTFGSGTRLTVV.

This clonotype was picked up many times. The chain is built from TRBV24-1 and TRBJ1-5; D gene ambiguous. Trimming removed 4 bases from V and 4 bases from J, with 16 bases in between. Germline V gives CDR1 KGHDR, CDR2 SFDVKD. This CDR3 is built from 16 residues. CDR3 bases: TGTGCCACCAGTGAGGCTCCCAATCACGGAAATCAGCCCCAGCATTTT. Its protein product is CATSEAPNHGNQPQHF.

This clonotype was seen ten or more times. The rearrangement links TRBV6-1 to TRBJ1-2, with D unclear. The V and J ends lost 6 bases and 9 bases respectively, with 11 bases between them. CDR1 is MNHNS and CDR2 is SASEGT in the germline V gene. The CDR3 has 11 amino acids. CDR3 residues: CASRQALRYTF. The CDR3 nucleotides read TGTGCCAGCAGGCAGGCGCTCCGCTACACCTTC.

This clonotype came up a few times. In DNA, the CDR3 is TGCAGTGCTAGGTATTTCGACAGGAAAGTCTACGAGCAGTACTTC. Its translation: CSARYFDRKVYEQYF. The V and J genes are TRBV20-1 and TRBJ2-7, with a tentative D call TRBD1 (6 bases). The germline V gene encodes CDR1 DFQATT and CDR2 SNEGSKA (reference sequence). The CDR3 sequence is 15 residues long. With 3 bases removed from V and 3 bases from J, the gap between germline ends came to 18 bases.

The CDR3 DNA follows: TGCGCCAGCAGCACTCGGGGGACGGTCAACTACGAGCAGTACTTC. This codes for CASSTRGTVNYEQYF. This sequence joins TRBV4-1 and TRBJ2-7, with TRBD2 as a possible D gene (6 bases). This CDR3 comprises 15 residues. Germline V gene data show CDR1 as MGHRA and CDR2 as YSYEKL. The V gene lost 5 bases and the J gene lost 3 bases, with 17 bases spanning the gap.

This clonotype was counted many times. The chain couples TRBV20-1 to TRBJ2-7; 7 bases agree with TRBD1. CDR1 is DFQATT, CDR2 SNEGSKA, per germline (reference sequence). This CDR3 has 14 residues. After removal of 3 bases from V and 4 bases from J, the junction contained 9 bases not matched to a gene. CDR3 loop: CSASPPAGGYEQYF. Here the CDR3 DNA reads TGCAGTGCTAGCCCCCCGGCAGGGGGATACGAGCAGTACTTC.

This chain uses TRBV2 with TRBJ2-5; 9 positions match TRBD2. Trimming took 3 bases from V and 5 from J; bases not matched to a gene: 10. Germline V gene data show CDR1 as SNHLY and CDR2 as FYNNEI. The CDR3 loop spans 16 amino acids. Here the CDR3 reads CASSDQLAGGRETQYF. The CDR3 coding sequence is TGTGCCAGCAGTGATCAGCTCGCGGGGGGGCGGGAGACCCAGTACTTC.

This clonotype was counted a few times. The chain joins TRBV7-9 to TRBJ2-7; TRBD1 might be the D (5 bases). V was cut by 6 bases and J by 0 bases, with 9 bases left in between. The germline CDR1 and CDR2 sequences are SEHNR and FQNEAQ (reference sequence). This CDR3 is built from 13 residues. The CDR3 protein is CASSTGYSYEQYF. For the CDR3, the DNA is TGTGCCAGCAGTACAGGATACTCCTACGAGCAGTACTTC. The full variable domain, its missing parts supplied by reference TRBV7-9 and TRBJ2-7, is DTGVSQNPRHKITKRGQNVTFRCDPISEHNRLYWYRQTLGQGPEFLTYFQNEAQLEKSRLLSDRFSAERPKGSFSTLEIQRTEQGDSAMYLCASSTGYSYEQYFGPGTRLTVT.

The sample holds many counts of this clonotype. This chain links TRBV15 with TRBJ1-1, with 9 bases that match TRBD1. Germline V CDR1 and CDR2: LNHNV, YYDKDF (reference sequence). CDR3 length equals 16 residues. J lost 4 bases, V lost 0 bases, and 6 bases had no gene match. This chain's CDR3 is CATSRDPGQGSTEAFF. In DNA form, the CDR3 reads TGTGCCACCAGCAGAGATCCCGGACAGGGGTCCACTGAAGCTTTCTTT. The full variable domain, rest sourced from reference TRBV15 and TRBJ1-1, is DAMVIQNPRYQVTQFGKPVTLSCSQTLNHNVMYWYQQKSSQAPKLLFHYYDKDFNNEADTPDNFQSRRPNTSFCFLDIRSPGLGDTAMYLCATSRDPGQGSTEAFFGQGTRLTVV.

This clonotype was detected many times. V and J are TRBV7-8 and TRBJ1-2; 7 positions match TRBD1. The CDR3 has 14 residues. Germline V lookup: CDR1 SGHVS, CDR2 FQNEAQ. V was pared by 3 bases and J by 4 bases, with 5 bases of the junction left unmatched. This CDR3 reads CASSFSDRTYGYTF. DNA of the CDR3: TGTGCCAGCAGCTTTTCGGACAGGACCTATGGCTACACCTTC.

DNA for the CDR3: TGTGCCAGCAGCTCATTAACCGGGACTAGCGGGCGATACGAGCAGTACTTC. It codes for CASSSLTGTSGRYEQYF. V gene TRBV11-2 combines with J gene TRBJ2-7; 12 bases are a match to TRBD2. Germline trimming cut 4 bases from V and 4 bases from J; bases unmatched to any gene: 11. This CDR3 contains 17 residues. The germline V gene has CDR1 SGHAT and CDR2 FQNNGV.

This clonotype was counted at least ten times. The chain links TRBV29-1 to TRBJ1-2, with D possibly matching TRBD1 (5 bases). This CDR3 comprises 15 residues. V lost 4 bases and J lost 5, with 20 bases in between. Germline V gene data show CDR1 as SQVTM and CDR2 as ANQGSEA. CDR3: CSVALPGTAGYGYTF. The CDR3 nucleotides read TGCAGCGTTGCCCTCCCCGGAACGGCAGGGTATGGCTACACCTTC.

The V gene is TRBV30, the J gene TRBJ2-7; 9 positions agree with TRBD2. The ends lost 2 bases at V and 4 bases at J; junction bases unmatched: 0. CDR1 and CDR2 from the germline V gene are GTSNPN and SVGIG (reference sequence). This CDR3 comprises 12 residues. CDR3 residues: CAWSLAGYEQYF. CDR3 bases: TGTGCCTGGAGTCTAGCGGGATACGAGCAGTACTTC.